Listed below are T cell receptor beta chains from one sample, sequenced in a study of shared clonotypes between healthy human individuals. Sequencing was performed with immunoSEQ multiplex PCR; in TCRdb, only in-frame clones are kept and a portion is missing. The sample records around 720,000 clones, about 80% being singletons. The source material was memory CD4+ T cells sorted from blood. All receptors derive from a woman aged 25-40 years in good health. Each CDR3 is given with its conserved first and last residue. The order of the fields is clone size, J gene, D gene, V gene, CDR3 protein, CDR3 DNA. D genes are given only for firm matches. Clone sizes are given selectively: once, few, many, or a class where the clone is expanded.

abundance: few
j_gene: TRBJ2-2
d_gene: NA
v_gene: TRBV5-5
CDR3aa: CASSSGPTKNTGELFF
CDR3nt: TGTGCCAGCAGCTCGGGCCCAACTAAAAACACCGGGGAGCTGTTTTTT

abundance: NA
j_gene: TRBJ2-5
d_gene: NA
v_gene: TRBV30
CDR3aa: CACGVETQYF
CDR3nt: TGTGCCTGTGGGGTAGAGACCCAGTACTTC

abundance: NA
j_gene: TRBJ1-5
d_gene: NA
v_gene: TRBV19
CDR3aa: CASSTGTLGSQPQHF
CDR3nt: TGTGCCAGTAGCACCGGGACTCTAGGGAGCCAGCCCCAGCATTTT

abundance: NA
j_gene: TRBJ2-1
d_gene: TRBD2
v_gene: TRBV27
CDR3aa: CASSSGSGRAREQFF
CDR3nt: TGTGCCAGCAGTTCAGGTAGCGGGAGGGCCCGTGAGCAGTTCTTC

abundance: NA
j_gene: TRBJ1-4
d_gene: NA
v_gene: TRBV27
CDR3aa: CASSLSRGVKEKLFF
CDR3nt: TGTGCCAGCAGTCTCTCGAGGGGCGTCAAAGAAAAACTGTTTTTT

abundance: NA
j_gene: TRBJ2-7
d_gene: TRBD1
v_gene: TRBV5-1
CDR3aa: CASSPQSGQDYEQYF
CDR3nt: TGCGCCAGCAGCCCCCAATCCGGACAGGACTACGAGCAGTACTTC

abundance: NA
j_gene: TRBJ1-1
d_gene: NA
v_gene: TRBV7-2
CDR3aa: CASSRNGMPSNTEAFF
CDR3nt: TGTGCCAGCAGCAGAAATGGTATGCCCTCGAACACTGAAGCTTTCTTT

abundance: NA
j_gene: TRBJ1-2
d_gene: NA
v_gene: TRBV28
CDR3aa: CASSRGWNGYTF
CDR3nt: TGTGCCAGCTCTAGGGGCTGGAATGGCTACACCTTC

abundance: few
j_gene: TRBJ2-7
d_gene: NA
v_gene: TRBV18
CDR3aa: CASSPFRGDSEQYF
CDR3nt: TGTGCCAGCTCACCCTTCCGGGGAGATAGCGAGCAGTACTTC

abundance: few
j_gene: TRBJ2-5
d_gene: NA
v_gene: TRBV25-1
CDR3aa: CASSEFGGFETQYF
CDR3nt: TGTGCCAGCAGTGAATTTGGAGGGTTTGAGACCCAGTACTTC

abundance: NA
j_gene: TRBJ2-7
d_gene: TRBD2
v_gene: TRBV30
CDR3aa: CAWSAGTTVYEQYF
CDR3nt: TGTGCCTGGAGTGCCGGGACTACAGTCTACGAGCAGTACTTC

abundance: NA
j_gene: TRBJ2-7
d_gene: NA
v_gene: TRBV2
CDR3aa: CASRDRTDSYEQYF
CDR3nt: TGTGCCAGCAGAGACCGGACGGACTCCTACGAGCAGTACTTC

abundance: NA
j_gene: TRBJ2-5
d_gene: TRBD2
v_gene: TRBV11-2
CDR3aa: CASSLLVREGRRETQYF
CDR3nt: TGTGCCAGCAGCTTATTGGTGCGGGAGGGGCGGCGAGAGACCCAGTACTTC

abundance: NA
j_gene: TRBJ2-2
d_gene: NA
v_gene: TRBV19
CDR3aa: CASRGGWDNTGELFF
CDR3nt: TGTGCCTCCAGGGGCGGCTGGGATAACACCGGGGAGCTGTTTTTT

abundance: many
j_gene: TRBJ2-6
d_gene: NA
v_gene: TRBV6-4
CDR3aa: CASSESSSGANVLTF
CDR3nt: TGTGCCAGCAGCGAATCATCCTCTGGGGCCAACGTCCTGACTTTC

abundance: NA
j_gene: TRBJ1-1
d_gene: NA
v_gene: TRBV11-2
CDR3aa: CASSLQEDTEAFF
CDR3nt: TGTGCCAGCAGCTTACAGGAAGACACTGAAGCTTTCTTT

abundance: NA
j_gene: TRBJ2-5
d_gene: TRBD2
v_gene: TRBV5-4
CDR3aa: CASSFAGVKETQYF
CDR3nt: TGTGCCAGCAGCTTCGCGGGAGTAAAAGAGACCCAGTACTTC

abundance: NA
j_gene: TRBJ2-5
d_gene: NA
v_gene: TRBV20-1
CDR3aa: CSARKRTQYF
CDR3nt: TGCAGTGCTAGAAAAAGGACCCAGTACTTC

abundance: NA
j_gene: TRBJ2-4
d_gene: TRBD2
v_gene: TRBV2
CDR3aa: CASRMGLAGGPYPKNIQYF
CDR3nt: TGTGCCAGCAGGATGGGACTAGCGGGAGGGCCTTACCCCAAAAACATTCAGTACTTC

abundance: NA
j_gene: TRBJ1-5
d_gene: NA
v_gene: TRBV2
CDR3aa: CASQTASTDQPQHF
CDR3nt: TGTGCCAGCCAGACAGCGTCAACGGATCAGCCCCAGCATTTT

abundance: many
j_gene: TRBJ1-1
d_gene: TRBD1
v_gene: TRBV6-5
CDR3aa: CASSYLGQGRTEAFF
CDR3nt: TGTGCCAGCAGTTACCTGGGACAGGGGCGCACTGAAGCTTTCTTT

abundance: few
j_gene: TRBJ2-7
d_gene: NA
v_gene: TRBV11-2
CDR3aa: CASSLDFRREQYF
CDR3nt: TGTGCCAGCAGCTTAGATTTCAGAAGGGAGCAGTACTTC

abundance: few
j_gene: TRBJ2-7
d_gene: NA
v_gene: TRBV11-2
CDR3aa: CASSLGAASRAYEQYF
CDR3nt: TGTGCCAGCAGCTTAGGAGCGGCTAGTCGCGCCTACGAGCAGTACTTC

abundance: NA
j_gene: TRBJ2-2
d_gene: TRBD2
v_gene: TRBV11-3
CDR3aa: CASSFGTSGTGELFF
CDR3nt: TGTGCCAGCAGCTTTGGGACTAGCGGGACCGGGGAGCTGTTTTTT

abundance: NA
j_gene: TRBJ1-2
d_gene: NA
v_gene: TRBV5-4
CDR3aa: CASYYRDRFYGYTF
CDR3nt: TGTGCCAGCTATTACCGCGACAGGTTCTATGGCTACACCTTC

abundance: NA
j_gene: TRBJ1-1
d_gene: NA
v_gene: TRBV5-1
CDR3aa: CASSPSPTEWNTEAFF
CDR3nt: TGCGCCAGCAGCCCGTCCCCGACCGAATGGAACACTGAAGCTTTCTTT

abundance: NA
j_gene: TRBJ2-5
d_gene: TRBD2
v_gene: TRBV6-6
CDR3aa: CASAYSGSLQETQYF
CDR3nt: TGTGCCAGCGCCTATAGCGGGAGCCTACAAGAGACCCAGTACTTC

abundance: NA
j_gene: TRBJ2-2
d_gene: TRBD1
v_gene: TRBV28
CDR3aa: CAGRTGLTGELFF
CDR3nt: TGTGCCGGCCGGACAGGGCTCACCGGGGAGCTGTTTTTT

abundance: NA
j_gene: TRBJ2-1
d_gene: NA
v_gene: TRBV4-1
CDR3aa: CASSQRKLFF
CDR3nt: TGCGCCAGCAGCCAACGGAAGCTGTTCTTC

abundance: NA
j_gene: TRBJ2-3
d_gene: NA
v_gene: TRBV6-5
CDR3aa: CASSYSVTATDTQYF
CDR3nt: TGTGCCAGCAGTTACTCGGTCACCGCCACAGATACGCAGTATTTT

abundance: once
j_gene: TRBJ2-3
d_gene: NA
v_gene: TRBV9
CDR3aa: CASSVDGSTDTQYF
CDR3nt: TGTGCCAGCAGCGTAGACGGCAGCACAGATACGCAGTATTTT

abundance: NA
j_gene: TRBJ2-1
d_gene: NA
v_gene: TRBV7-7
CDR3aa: CASSPPSPGSYNEQFF
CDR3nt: TGTGCCAGCAGCCCGCCATCGCCGGGATCCTACAATGAGCAGTTCTTC

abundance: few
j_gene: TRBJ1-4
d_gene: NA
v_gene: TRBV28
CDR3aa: CASRKGRGATNEKLFF
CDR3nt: TGTGCCAGCAGAAAAGGGAGGGGTGCTACTAATGAAAAACTGTTTTTT

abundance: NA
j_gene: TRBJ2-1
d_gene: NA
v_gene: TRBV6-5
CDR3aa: CASSYSTGPVVNEQFF
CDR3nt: TGTGCCAGCAGTTACTCCACGGGGCCGGTGGTAAATGAGCAGTTCTTC

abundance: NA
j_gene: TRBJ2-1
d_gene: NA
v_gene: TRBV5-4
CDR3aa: CASSLAGAGTDQEQFF
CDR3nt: TGTGCCAGCAGCTTGGCGGGGGCAGGGACAGACCAGGAGCAGTTCTTC

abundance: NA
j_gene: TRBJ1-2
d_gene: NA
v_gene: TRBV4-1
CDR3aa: CASSPPGSDYGYTF
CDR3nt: TGCGCCAGCAGCCCTCCCGGGAGCGACTATGGCTACACCTTC

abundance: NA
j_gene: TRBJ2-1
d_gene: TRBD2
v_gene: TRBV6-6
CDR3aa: CASSLGGLAFNDEQFF
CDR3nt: TGTGCCAGCAGTTTGGGAGGACTAGCTTTTAACGATGAGCAGTTCTTC

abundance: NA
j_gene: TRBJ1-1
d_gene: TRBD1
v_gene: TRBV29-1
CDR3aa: CSGGTVSSEAFF
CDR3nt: TGCAGCGGGGGGACAGTCTCTTCCGAAGCTTTCTTT

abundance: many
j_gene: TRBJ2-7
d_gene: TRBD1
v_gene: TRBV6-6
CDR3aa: CASSYRDRSYEQYF
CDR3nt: TGTGCCAGCAGTTACAGGGACAGGTCCTACGAGCAGTACTTC

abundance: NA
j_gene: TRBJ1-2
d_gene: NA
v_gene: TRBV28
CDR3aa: CASSFMGTSYGYTF
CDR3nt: TGTGCCAGCAGTTTTATGGGGACCTCCTATGGCTACACCTTC

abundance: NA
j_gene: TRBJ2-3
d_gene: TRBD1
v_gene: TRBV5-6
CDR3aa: CASILLNRGQSDTQYF
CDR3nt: TGTGCCAGCATCCTGCTTAACAGGGGGCAGTCAGATACGCAGTATTTT